This TCR beta chain was recorded in a study of cytomegalovirus exposure and HLA in healthy donors. Findings and limits, study-wide: The authors later found HLA-associated TCR beta chains more clonally expanded than equally common others.

Note on this clone: Its target is unknown.

The CDR3 extends over 15 amino acids. Trimming stripped 6 bases from V and 1 base from J, with 15 bases between. Germline-derived CDR1 and CDR2 are MDHEN and SYDVKM. In the PCR, 60 Vbeta and 13 Jbeta primers were used. Clones were sequenced by immunoSEQ multiplex PCR, and TCRdb holds only the in-frame ones, with some missing. The profile shows a few hundred thousand clones, 80% to 85% of them singletons. The sample taken for sequencing was PBMCs. This receptor was obtained from a woman in her sixties or seventies in good health and CMV-seropositive. The gene calls are TRBV28 and TRBJ1-1; D gene ambiguous. CDR3 sequence: CASSSSAIGNTEAFF. CDR3 nucleotide sequence: TGTGCCAGCAGCTCGTCCGCTATTGGGAACACTGAAGCTTTCTTT.